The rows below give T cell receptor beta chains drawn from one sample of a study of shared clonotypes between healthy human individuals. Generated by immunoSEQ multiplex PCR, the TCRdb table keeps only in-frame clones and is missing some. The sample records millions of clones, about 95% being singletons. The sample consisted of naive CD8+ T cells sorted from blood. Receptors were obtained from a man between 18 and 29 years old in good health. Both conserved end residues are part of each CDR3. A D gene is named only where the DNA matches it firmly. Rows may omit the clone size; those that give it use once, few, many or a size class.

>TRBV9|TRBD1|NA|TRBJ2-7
TGTGCCAGCACCGGGACAGACTCCTACGAGCAGTACTTC
CASTGTDSYEQYF
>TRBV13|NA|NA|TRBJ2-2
TGTGCCAGCAGCTCTCGCAGCAGGGACACCGGGGAGCTGTTTTTT
CASSSRSRDTGELFF
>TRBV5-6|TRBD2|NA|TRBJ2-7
TGTGCCAGCAGCTTGGCCGGCGGGGGAGTAGGCTACGAGCAGTACTTC
CASSLAGGGVGYEQYF
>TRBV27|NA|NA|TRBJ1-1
TGTGCCAGCAGTTCAGACTCGGGGAAGATTTATGACACTGAAGCTTTCTTT
CASSSDSGKIYDTEAFF
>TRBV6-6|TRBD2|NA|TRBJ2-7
TGTGCCAGCAGTTACTCGGGACTACTATCCTACGAGCAGTACTTC
CASSYSGLLSYEQYF
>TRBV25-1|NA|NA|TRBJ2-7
TGTGCCAGCAGTGTGTATAATAACGACGAGCAGTACTTC
CASSVYNNDEQYF
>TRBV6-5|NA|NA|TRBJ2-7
TGTGCCAGCAGTTACGAGGAGAGCTCCTACGAGCAGTACTTC
CASSYEESSYEQYF
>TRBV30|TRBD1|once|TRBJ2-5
TGTGCCTGGAGTGGGACAGGGGTTTCGGAGACCCAGTACTTC
CAWSGTGVSETQYF
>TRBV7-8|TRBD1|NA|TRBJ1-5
TGTGCCAGCAGCTCGGACAGGAGACTTAGCAATCAGCCCCAGCATTTT
CASSSDRRLSNQPQHF
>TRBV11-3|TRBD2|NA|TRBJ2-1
TGTGCCAGCAGCACAACTAGCGGGAGGGCCGCTGGCAATGAGCAGTTCTTC
CASSTTSGRAAGNEQFF
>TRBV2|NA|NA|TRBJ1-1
TGTGCCAGCAGCGACTACGAGCGGGTGAACACTGAAGCTTTCTTT
CASSDYERVNTEAFF
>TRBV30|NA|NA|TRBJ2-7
TGTGCCTGGACCGACAGTACCTACGAGCAGTACTTC
CAWTDSTYEQYF
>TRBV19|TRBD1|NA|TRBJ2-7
TGTGCCAGTAGTATCGGGACAGGGTGGGAGCAGTACTTC
CASSIGTGWEQYF
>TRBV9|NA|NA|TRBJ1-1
TGTGCCAGCAGCGTAGAGGAGGGGGGAACTGAAGCTTTCTTT
CASSVEEGGTEAFF
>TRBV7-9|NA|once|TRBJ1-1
TGTGCCAGCAGCTTAGTACAGAACACTGAAGCTTTCTTT
CASSLVQNTEAFF
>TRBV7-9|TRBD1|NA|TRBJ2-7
TGTGCCAGCACCCGAGTCAGGGGGCGCAGCTACGAGCAGTACTTC
CASTRVRGRSYEQYF
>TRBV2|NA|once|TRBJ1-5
TGTGCCTGGAGTTGGGAGCGCAATCAGCCCCAGCATTTT
CAWSWERNQPQHF
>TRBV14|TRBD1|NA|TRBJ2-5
TGTGCCAGCAGCCAGATCACAGGGGAAAGAAGGGAGACCCAGTACTTC
CASSQITGERRETQYF
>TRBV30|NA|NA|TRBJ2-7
TGTGCCTGGCGAACGGAGGGACCTCTTATAGGGCAGTACTTC
CAWRTEGPLIGQYF
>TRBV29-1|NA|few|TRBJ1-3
TGCAGCGTTCGAGCCGGTTCTGCAGGAAACACCATATATTTT
CSVRAGSAGNTIYF
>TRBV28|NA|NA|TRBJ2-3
TGTGCCAGCAGTTTACAGGTGTCCAGAACCACGCAGTATTTT
CASSLQVSRTTQYF
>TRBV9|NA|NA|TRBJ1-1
TGTGCCAGCAGCCTAGAGGGGCGGACTGAAGCTTTCTTT
CASSLEGRTEAFF
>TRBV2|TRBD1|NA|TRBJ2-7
TGTGCCAGCATCCAGGGGGACCAGAGCTCCTACGAGCAGTACTTC
CASIQGDQSSYEQYF
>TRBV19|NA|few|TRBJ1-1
TGTGCCAGTAGTATTTCGGAGCACACTGAAGCTTTCTTT
CASSISEHTEAFF
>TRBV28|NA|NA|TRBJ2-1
TGTGCCAGCAGTTTCAGGGGCCTCTACAATGAGCAGTTCTTC
CASSFRGLYNEQFF
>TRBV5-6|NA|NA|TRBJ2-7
TGTGCCAGCAGCCCCGGGTCTACCTACGAGCAGTACTTC
CASSPGSTYEQYF
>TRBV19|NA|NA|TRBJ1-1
TGTGCCAGTAGTATGGGGGAAACTGAAGCTTTCTTT
CASSMGETEAFF
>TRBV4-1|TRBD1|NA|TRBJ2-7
TGCGCCAGCAGCCAAGAAGTCGGGACAGGGGTGTACGAGCAGTACTTC
CASSQEVGTGVYEQYF
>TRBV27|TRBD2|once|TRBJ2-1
TGTGCCAGCAGTTTCGGGACTAGCGGGAGTGATGAGCAGTTCTTC
CASSFGTSGSDEQFF
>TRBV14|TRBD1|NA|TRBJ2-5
TGTGCCAGCAGCCCGACAGGGGGTTCGGCAGAGACCCAGTACTTC
CASSPTGGSAETQYF
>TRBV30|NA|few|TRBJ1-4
TGTGCCTGGAGTGTATCGTCGGGGCAGGGTCGCGAAAAACTGTTTTTT
CAWSVSSGQGREKLFF
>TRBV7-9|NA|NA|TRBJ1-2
TGTGCCAGCAGCTTCCCAAAGCTGCATATGGACTATGGCTACACCTTC
CASSFPKLHMDYGYTF
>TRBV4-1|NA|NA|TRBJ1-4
TGCGCCAGCAGCCAACCGCGTGGGGGGGCGCGGAAGGGGATATGGGGTTTAGACGGACTGTTTTTT
CASSQPRGGARKGIWGLDGLFF
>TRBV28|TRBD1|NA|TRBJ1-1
TGTGCCAGCAGTATCTACAGGGGGTCCTCATGGGGTATTGAAGCTTTCTTT
CASSIYRGSSWGIEAFF
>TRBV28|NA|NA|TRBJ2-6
TGTGCCAGCAGTTTAGAGCTACACTCTGGGGCCAACGTCCTGACTTTC
CASSLELHSGANVLTF
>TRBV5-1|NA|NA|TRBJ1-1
TGCGCCAGCAGCTTGCGGGGAGGGGCCACTGAAGCTTTCTTT
CASSLRGGATEAFF
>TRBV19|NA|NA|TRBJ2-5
TGTGCCAGTAGCCAACAGGGGGGGCGGGAGACCCAGTACTTC
CASSQQGGRETQYF
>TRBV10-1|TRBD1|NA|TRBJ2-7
TGCGCCAGCAGTTCAGGGGGCGAGCAGTACTTC
CASSSGGEQYF
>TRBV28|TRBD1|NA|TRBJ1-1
TGTGCCAGCAGTGAGGGGGCTACAGGGGAAGTGACTGAAGCTTTCTTT
CASSEGATGEVTEAFF
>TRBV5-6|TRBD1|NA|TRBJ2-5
TGTGCCAGCAGCTTCAGACAGGGAGAGACCCAGTACTTC
CASSFRQGETQYF
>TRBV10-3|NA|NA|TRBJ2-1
TGTGCCATCAGGGGGACAATGGAATGGGATGAGCAGTTCTTC
CAIRGTMEWDEQFF
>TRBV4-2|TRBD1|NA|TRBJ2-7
TGTGCCAGCAGCCCCGGACAGGAGTACGAGCAGTACTTC
CASSPGQEYEQYF
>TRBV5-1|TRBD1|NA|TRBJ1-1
TGCGCCAGCAGCTCGTACCGGGACAGCCGGAACACTGAAGCTTTCTTT
CASSSYRDSRNTEAFF
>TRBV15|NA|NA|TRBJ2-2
TGTGCCACCAGCAGAGATCGGTGGGCAGTAAACACCGGGGAGCTGTTTTTT
CATSRDRWAVNTGELFF
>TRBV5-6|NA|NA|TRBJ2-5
TGTGCCAGCAGCTTGGCCGGGACACAACAAGAGACCCAGTACTTC
CASSLAGTQQETQYF
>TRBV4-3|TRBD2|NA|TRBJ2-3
TGCGCCAGCGGCCACGCCGGGACTAGCGGGGGGACAGATACGCAGTATTTT
CASGHAGTSGGTDTQYF
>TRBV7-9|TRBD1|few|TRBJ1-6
TGTGCCAGCAGCCCGACAGGGGCTAATTCACCCCTCCACTTT
CASSPTGANSPLHF
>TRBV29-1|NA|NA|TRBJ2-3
TGCAGCGTAACCCCGGCCCTATGGGATACGCAGTATTTT
CSVTPALWDTQYF
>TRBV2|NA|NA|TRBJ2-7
TGTGCCAGCAGGCCAGGGGTCCTATCCTACGAGCAGTACTTC
CASRPGVLSYEQYF
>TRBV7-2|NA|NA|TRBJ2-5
TGTGCCAGCAGCTTAGCGCGGTTTAGGACCCAAGAGACCCAGTACTTC
CASSLARFRTQETQYF
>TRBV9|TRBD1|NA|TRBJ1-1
TGTGCCAGCAGCGTCCACAGGGGTCCGAACACTGAAGCTTTCTTT
CASSVHRGPNTEAFF
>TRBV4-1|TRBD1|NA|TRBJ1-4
TGCGCCAGCAGCCTTACACCGGGACAGGGACCCGAAAAACTGTTTTTT
CASSLTPGQGPEKLFF
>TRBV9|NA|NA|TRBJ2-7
TGTGCCAGCAGCCCTGATGCGAGCAGGACTTACGAGCAGTACTTC
CASSPDASRTYEQYF
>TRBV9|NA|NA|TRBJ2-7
TGTGCCAGCAGCGTAGGGGTCGGGGGATACGAGCAGTACTTC
CASSVGVGGYEQYF
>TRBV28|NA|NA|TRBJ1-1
TGTGCAAGCAGTTTACTCTTTAGTGGCCGAACCGAAGCTTTCTTT
CASSLLFSGRTEAFF
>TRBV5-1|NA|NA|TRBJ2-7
TGCGCCAGCAGCTCCTCCGACTGGACAGAATTCTCCTACGAGCAGTACTTC
CASSSSDWTEFSYEQYF
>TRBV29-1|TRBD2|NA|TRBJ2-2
TGCAGCGTTGTGGGAGCGGGAGTTGGGGAGCTGTTTTTT
CSVVGAGVGELFF
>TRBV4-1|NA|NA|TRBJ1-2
TGCGCCAGCAGCCAAGCTGGTAGGGACTATGGCTACACCTTC
CASSQAGRDYGYTF
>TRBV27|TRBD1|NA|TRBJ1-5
TGTGCCAGCAGTTTAGGACAGGGATCCCAGCCCCAGCATTTT
CASSLGQGSQPQHF
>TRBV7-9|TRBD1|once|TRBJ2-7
TGTGCCAGCAGCGCTGCACAGGGGCTTTCCTACGAGCAGTACTTC
CASSAAQGLSYEQYF